This TCR beta chain was observed in a study of T cell changes during pregnancy in multiple sclerosis. The germline V and J ends were trimmed by 4 bases and 4 bases, with 14 bases remaining between them. There are 14 residues in the CDR3. Germline values: CDR1 SGHRS, CDR2 YFSETQ. Sequenced by immunoSEQ multiplex PCR; TCRdb stores in-frame clones only, minus some. The sample contains 90,000 to 150,000 clones, over 85% of which appear only once. The gene calls are TRBV5-1 and TRBJ2-5, with a possible D match to TRBD2 (6 bases). The sequence was collected from a female donor with multiple sclerosis, enrolled in a pregnancy study. Specimen: peripheral blood, collected before pregnancy. In DNA, the CDR3 is TGCGCCAGCAGCCCCGGCGGGGTAGGAGAGACCCAGTACTTC. Encoded protein: CASSPGGVGETQYF.